A selection of T cell receptor beta chains follows, all from one sample in a study of T cells in Graves' hyperthyroidism and ophthalmopathy. TCRdb reprocessed the multiplex PCR reads via MiXCR and lists one record per CDR3 protein. This sample has roughly 750,000 distinct CDR3 sequences, with about a sixth found just once. Source material: blood. All receptors come from a man in his late teens or twenties with Graves' hyperthyroidism. CDR3s include the opening cysteine and the closing phenylalanine or tryptophan. The D gene is left open where the match is weak. The size field is filled for only some rows; it gives once, few, many or a size class.

j_gene	v_gene	abundance	d_gene	CDR3nt	CDR3aa
TRBJ2-7	TRBV19	few	-	TGTGCCAGTAGTAGGAGGGGGAACGAGCAGTACTTC	CASSRRGNEQYF
TRBJ2-2	TRBV15	-	-	TGTGCCACCAGCAGATCGAGGTTTTCGGGCGGGGAGCTGTTTTTT	CATSRSRFSGGELFF
TRBJ1-5	TRBV29-1	few	-	TGCAGCGTGCGCCAGGGGATCGGCAATCAGCCCCAGCATTTT	CSVRQGIGNQPQHF
TRBJ2-1	TRBV18	-	-	TGTGCCAGCTCACCACCGACCACCTTTAGCTCCTACAATGAGCAGTTCTTC	CASSPPTTFSSYNEQFF
TRBJ1-2	TRBV12-3/TRBV12-4	-	-	TGTGCCAGCAGCCCGGACGGCAGGGAGGCGGGAGGCTACGCCTTC	CASSPDGREAGGYAF
TRBJ2-1	TRBV29-1	once	TRBD2	TGCAGCGTTACAGCGGGAGTCTCTTACAAAGAGCAGTTCTTC	CSVTAGVSYKEQFF
TRBJ2-1	TRBV27	many	TRBD2	TGTGCCAGCAGTTTATCAGGGACTAGCTATAATGAGCAGTTCTTC	CASSLSGTSYNEQFF
TRBJ2-4	TRBV10-3	few	TRBD1	TGTGCCATCAGTGAGTCGACAGGGAACATTCAGTACTTC	CAISESTGNIQYF
TRBJ2-7	TRBV6-1	many	-	TGTGCCAGCATATCTATCGGGACCCCCTACGAGCAGTACTTC	CASISIGTPYEQYF
TRBJ2-4	TRBV12-3/TRBV12-4	-	-	TGTGCCAGCAGTTTCCGCAGAATAGCCAAAAACATTCAGTACTTC	CASSFRRIAKNIQYF
TRBJ1-1	TRBV27	few	-	TGTGCCAGCAGTTTATCAGTTCAGGGGCTAGCTTTCTTT	CASSLSVQGLAFF
TRBJ2-7	TRBV6-1	many	-	TGTGCCAGCAGTGGATTTTACGAGCAGTACTTC	CASSGFYEQYF
TRBJ2-2	TRBV5-1	few	TRBD1	TGCGCCAGCAGCTCTGGGGACAGGGGTGGCACCGGGGAGCTGTTTTTT	CASSSGDRGGTGELFF
TRBJ1-1	TRBV25-1	many	-	TGTGCCAGCAGCCCCCGGGGGACGGACACTGAAGCTTTCTTT	CASSPRGTDTEAFF
TRBJ1-1	TRBV19	few	-	TGTGCCAGTAGTATTTCCAGCTTGAACACTGAAGCTTTCTTT	CASSISSLNTEAFF
TRBJ2-1	TRBV2	many	TRBD2	TGTGCCAGCAAATCGCTTCCGGGACTAGTGATTGGTGAGCAGTTCTTC	CASKSLPGLVIGEQFF
TRBJ2-5	TRBV18	many	TRBD1	TGTGCCAGCTCACCCGACAGGGTGGAAGAGACCCAGTACTTC	CASSPDRVEETQYF
TRBJ2-3	TRBV7-7	many	-	TGTGCCAGCAGCCCTTATCCAGATACGCAGTATTTT	CASSPYPDTQYF
TRBJ2-5	TRBV2	many	TRBD2	TGTGCCAGCAGTGTCTCTAGCGGCACCCAGACCCAGTACTTC	CASSVSSGTQTQYF
TRBJ2-1	TRBV20-1	many	TRBD2	TGCAGTGCTAGAGATATCGGGACTAGCGGGGCCGAGCAGTTCTTC	CSARDIGTSGAEQFF
TRBJ2-3	TRBV20-1	-	TRBD2	TGCAGTGCTAGTCGGGGGGCAGATACGCAGTATTTT	CSASRGADTQYF
TRBJ2-7	TRBV5-1	many	TRBD2	TGCGCCAGCAGCTCCCCGGGACTAGCGGGAGATGTCTACGAGCAGTACTTC	CASSSPGLAGDVYEQYF